This entry concerns a single T cell receptor beta chain. The time point was: pretreatment peripheral blood. This specimen belongs to a study of PD-L1 blockade in urothelial cancer. The germline CDR1 and CDR2 sequences are SGDLS and YYNGEE. The CDR3 consists of 13 residues. V lost 3 bases to trimming and J lost 6 bases, with 13 bases between them. The table came from immunoSEQ multiplex PCR; TCRdb's copy has only in-frame clones and leaves some out. The sample consists of approximately 47,000 clones, 75% to 85% of them appearing once. The sequences come from PBMCs, collected around atezolizumab (anti-PD-L1) treatment. The sequence was obtained from a man in his fifties or sixties with urothelial cancer. This chain uses TRBV9 with TRBJ2-7, with D tentatively TRBD2 (6 bases). CDR3 in amino acids: CASSGRLVGEQYF. The CDR3 DNA reads TGTGCCAGCAGCGGACGACTAGTGGGCGAGCAGTACTTC.